This T cell receptor (beta chain) was captured by sequencing in a study of naive and memory T cell subsets. Study-wide results and caveats: TCR transcript changes with activation or differentiation may affect this RNA method.

This CDR3 has 13 residues. Germline assignment: CDR1 LNHDA and CDR2 SQIVND (reference sequence). V was clipped by 3 bases and J by 2 bases, with 7 bases between them. About this clonotype itself: Its antigen is as yet unknown.

TCR cDNA received a 3' ligated oligonucleotide that carried a UMI. Ligated cDNA underwent four rounds of PCR with nested alpha and beta constant region primers and SP2. Alpha and beta constant region primers primed reverse transcription for blood and skin samples. TCRdb used MiXCR to reprocess the 5' RACE reads, holding one entry per CDR3 protein. This sample carries over 50,000 distinct CDR3 sequences, more than 7.5% of them seen once, and the ten largest clones take about 8.9%. The rearrangement uses TRBV19 and TRBJ1-2; the D is unclear. This TCR came from a female donor in good health. CDR3 nucleotide sequence: TGTGCCAGTAGTATCGGGATCAACTATGGCTACACCTTC. Residues: CASSIGINYGYTF. The whole variable domain, filled in from reference TRBV19 and TRBJ1-2, reads DGGITQSPKYLFRKEGQNVTLSCEQNLNHDAMYWYRQDPGQGLRLIYYSQIVNDFQKGDIAEGYSVSREKKESFPLTVTSAQKNPTAFYLCASSIGINYGYTFGSGTRLTVV.